Below are 13 T cell receptor beta chains sequenced from a single sample in a study of Ad26.COV2.S vaccination and SARS-CoV-2 variants. Sequencing used immunoSEQ multiplex PCR; TCRdb keeps in-frame clones, though not all of them. The table lists about 350,000 clones, around 92% of them singletons. The specimen comprised peripheral blood, sampled after recovery from COVID-19. These receptors were obtained from a human donor who had recovered from COVID-19.

This rearrangement joins TRBV9 to TRBJ2-5, with D hard to call. The CDR3 is 12 amino acids. V was trimmed by 0 bases and J by 5 bases, leaving 5 bases between them. CDR1 and CDR2 from the germline V gene are SGDLS and YYNGEE. The CDR3 region is CASSVAGETQYF. The CDR3 bases are TGTGCCAGCAGCGTAGCCGGGGAGACCCAGTACTTC.

The gene calls are TRBV6-6 and TRBJ1-4, with a possible D match to TRBD1 (6 bases). This CDR3 has 15 residues. Germline CDR1 and CDR2: MNHNY and SVGAGI (reference sequence). Trimming pared 5 bases from V and 5 bases from J, leaving 15 bases between. CDR3: CASSRGAGDNEKLFF. The DNA for the CDR3 is TGTGCCAGCAGTCGGGGGGCGGGGGACAATGAAAAACTGTTTTTT.

This clone was counted once. At one boundary the junction diverges from the germline segment, which might be a read error. The chain has TRBV10-2 and TRBJ1-5, with 8 bases matching TRBD1. The CDR3 is 15 residues long. Looked up from germline, CDR1 is WSHSY and CDR2 is SAAADI. The chain's CDR3 is CASSPPDRDNKPQHF. The CDR3 DNA follows: TGCGCCAGCAGCCCCCCGGACAGGGACAATAAGCCCCAGCATTTT.

The chain has TRBV24-1 and TRBJ2-1, with D unresolved. Germline values: CDR1 KGHDR, CDR2 SFDVKD. This CDR3 comprises 13 residues. Trimming left V 4 bases short and J 7 bases short, with 10 bases between. CDR3 residues: CATSDGFSNEQFF. For the CDR3, the DNA is TGTGCCACCAGTGACGGGTTTTCTAATGAGCAGTTCTTC.

V is TRBV4-3 and J is TRBJ2-1; tentatively, D is TRBD2 (6 bases). Germline V gene sequence: CDR1 LGHNA, CDR2 YSLEER. The CDR3 has 17 amino acids. Trimming took 0 bases from V and 7 from J, leaving 19 bases between them. CDR3 sequence: CASSQDNLARTGNEQFF. CDR3 coding DNA: TGCGCCAGCAGCCAAGATAATCTAGCGAGGACGGGGAATGAGCAGTTCTTC.

This rearrangement joins TRBV9 to TRBJ2-5; 7 nucleotides align to TRBD1. V lost 0 bases and J lost 4; bases outside the gene matches: 9. The CDR3 runs to 16 residues. In germline, CDR1 is SGDLS, CDR2 YYNGEE. The CDR3 loop is CASSVASPAGGETQYF. DNA for the CDR3: TGTGCCAGCAGCGTAGCGTCCCCGGCAGGGGGAGAGACCCAGTACTTC.

This chain joins TRBV5-6 and TRBJ1-2; D remains unclear. CDR1 and CDR2 from the germline V gene are SGHDT and YYEEEE. V lost 1 base to trimming and J lost 1 base, with 11 bases between them. The CDR3 extends over 15 amino acids. Written as DNA, the CDR3 is TGTGCCAGCAGCTTGCTAGCAGCTCTTAACTATGGCTACACCTTC. Encoded protein: CASSLLAALNYGYTF.

The chain joins TRBV5-4 to TRBJ1-1; possible D gene TRBD1, 5 bases. The length of the CDR3 is 14 residues. Germline V CDR1 and CDR2: SGHNT, YYREEE (reference sequence). V shed 1 base and J shed 11 bases, with 18 bases lying between them. CDR3 nucleotides: TGTGCCAGCAGCTTGATGGGAACGCAGGGATTGGCTTTCTTT. This codes for CASSLMGTQGLAFF.

The chain has TRBV19 and TRBJ2-5; 7 nucleotides agree with TRBD2. The V gene end was trimmed by 3 bases and the J gene end by 6 bases; junction bases not matched to a gene: 7. There are 14 residues in the CDR3. The germline gives CDR1 LNHDA, CDR2 SQIVND (reference sequence). The CDR3 nucleotides are TGTGCCAGTAGTATGGGGGGGGGTGGAAAGACCCAGTACTTC. Translation gives CASSMGGGGKTQYF.

The chain joins TRBV5-1 to TRBJ2-5; D is perhaps TRBD1 or TRBD2 (5 bases each). The CDR3 consists of 18 residues. V shed 4 bases and J shed 2 bases, with 24 bases lying between them. Germline V gene lookup returns CDR1 SGHRS and CDR2 YFSETQ. CDR3 bases: TGCGCCAGCAGCGTTCCCGGGTGGGGACGCTCTCCACAAGAGACCCAGTACTTC. It specifies CASSVPGWGRSPQETQYF.

The chain couples TRBV12-3 or TRBV12-4 to TRBJ1-2; D gene ambiguous. The CDR3 has 12 amino acids. V lost 6 bases, J lost 5 bases, and 10 bases lay in between. Here the CDR3 reads CASSLHTYGYTF. CDR3 in DNA: TGTGCCAGCAGCCTGCACACATATGGCTACACCTTC.

V gene TRBV7-2 combines with J gene TRBJ2-4; 8 bases map to TRBD2. This CDR3 has 17 residues. CDR1 and CDR2 (germline): SGHTA, FQGNSA. The junction had 11 bases not matched to a gene; V was cut back by 1 base and J by 6 bases. CDR3 loop: CASSLGVGAGAPNIQYF. Here the CDR3 DNA reads TGTGCCAGCAGCTTAGGTGTTGGAGCGGGGGCCCCAAACATTCAGTACTTC.

The chain combines TRBV6-5 with TRBJ1-5; no definite D call. With 0 bases removed from V and 10 bases from J, the gap between germline ends came to 13 bases. Germline lookup yields CDR1 MNHEY and CDR2 SVGAGI. The CDR3 totals 14 residues. This CDR3 is CASSYSGSHDPQHF. For the CDR3, the DNA is TGTGCCAGCAGTTACTCAGGAAGTCATGATCCCCAGCATTTT.